This entry lists 19 T cell receptor beta chains sequenced from one sample in a study of control samples from healthy donors and cancer patients. Profiled with immunoSEQ multiplex PCR; TCRdb holds only in-frame clones, not every one. The sample contains over 150,000 clones, approximately 93% of which appear only once. Sequencing was performed on blood. These receptors were obtained from a man in his forties in good health.

The chain uses TRBV6-1 and TRBJ2-7; 7 nucleotides align to TRBD1. From germline, CDR1 is MNHNS and CDR2 SASEGT. CDR3 size: 17 residues. The trim removed 4 bases at V and 2 bases at J, leaving 14 bases unmatched. This chain's CDR3 is CASSGTDGQVAPYEQYF. CDR3 DNA: TGTGCCAGCAGTGGGACCGACGGACAGGTTGCACCCTACGAGCAGTACTTC.

The chain joins TRBV4-1 to TRBJ1-3; D gene uncertain. The CDR3 length is 14 residues. V was trimmed by 2 bases and J by 4 bases, leaving 9 bases between them. The germline gives CDR1 MGHRA, CDR2 YSYEKL. CDR3 coding DNA: TGCGCCAGCAGCCAATCCCCGGAGGGAAACACCATATATTTT. Translated, it gives CASSQSPEGNTIYF.

V and J are TRBV5-1 and TRBJ1-5; a possible D gene is TRBD1 (6 bases). V dropped 0 bases and J dropped 6 bases, with 13 bases sitting between them. The CDR3 runs to 15 residues. Germline-derived CDR1 and CDR2 are SGHRS and YFSETQ. The CDR3 DNA follows: TGCGCCAGCAGCTTGGGCAACAGGGTTGGTCAGCCCCAGCATTTT. Translating it yields CASSLGNRVGQPQHF.

CDR3 in amino acids: CATSEPGQGRSAPPKKNQPQHF. The DNA of the CDR3 is TGTGCCACCAGTGAGCCTGGACAGGGGAGATCAGCACCGCCCAAGAAAAATCAGCCCCAGCATTTT. The J gene is TRBJ1-5, the V gene TRBV24-1; 9 bases align to TRBD1. The CDR3 is 22 amino acids. After removal of 4 bases from V and 4 bases from J, the junction contained 25 bases not matched to a gene. Germline-derived CDR1 and CDR2 are KGHDR and SFDVKD.

The chain has TRBV6-6 and TRBJ1-5; D gene unclear. The CDR3 contains 14 residues. In germline, CDR1 is MNHNY, CDR2 SVGAGI (reference sequence). The V end was cut by 0 bases, the J end by 1 base, with 4 bases between. DNA of the CDR3: TGTGCCAGCAGTTACTCAGGGAGCAATCAGCCCCAGCATTTT. It translates to CASSYSGSNQPQHF.

The CDR3 spells CASSTTGSYEQYF. The CDR3 nucleotides are TGTGCCAGCAGTACGACTGGATCCTACGAGCAGTACTTC. This rearrangement joins TRBV3-1 (or the pseudogene TRBV3-2) to TRBJ2-7; D is ambiguous. V was trimmed by 6 bases and J by 1 base, leaving 10 bases between them. This CDR3 spans 13 amino acids. CDR1 and CDR2 (germline): LGHDT, YNNKEL (reference sequence).

This chain connects TRBV10-3 to TRBJ2-3; 7 bases are shared with TRBD2. Germline V lookup: CDR1 ENHRY, CDR2 SYGVKD. V lost 0 bases and J lost 0; bases outside the gene matches: 3. This CDR3 is built from 16 residues. CDR3 in DNA: TGTGCCATCAGTGAGTCGGGGGGGGGTAGCACAGATACGCAGTATTTT. Its translation is CAISESGGGSTDTQYF.

V and J are TRBV9 and TRBJ1-1; D gene unclear. The CDR3 is 13 amino acids. V lost 0 bases, J lost 0 bases, and 3 bases lay in between. CDR1 is SGDLS and CDR2 is YYNGEE in the germline V gene. DNA for the CDR3: TGTGCCAGCAGCGTAGCCGTGAACACTGAAGCTTTCTTT. Protein sequence: CASSVAVNTEAFF.

The chain has TRBV5-1 and TRBJ1-5, with 9 bases matching TRBD1. The CDR3 runs 14 residues. Germline CDR1 reads SGHRS; CDR2 reads YFSETQ. Trimming at V came to 4 bases and at J to 7 bases, leaving 6 bases not matched to a gene. This chain's CDR3 is CASSPGTGKQPQHF. CDR3 DNA: TGCGCCAGCAGCCCCGGGACAGGGAAACAGCCCCAGCATTTT.

CDR3 sequence reads: CASSPGTGFGREYGYTF. The CDR3 DNA reads as TGTGCCAGTAGCCCTGGGACAGGGTTTGGTCGGGAGTATGGCTACACCTTC. The rearrangement uses TRBV19 and TRBJ1-2, with TRBD1 matching 9 bases. CDR3 length: 17 residues. The germline V gene encodes CDR1 LNHDA and CDR2 SQIVND (reference sequence). The trim removed 6 bases at V and 5 bases at J, leaving 16 bases unmatched.

This rearrangement joins TRBV12-5 to TRBJ1-1; D remains unclear. The germline V gene encodes CDR1 LGHNT and CDR2 FRNRAP. This CDR3 contains 16 residues. V was cut by 5 bases and J by 4 bases, with 20 bases left in between. CDR3 nucleotides: TGTGCTAGTGGTGCAACCGCGGGCGGGCCGGGCACTGAAGCTTTCTTT. It translates to CASGATAGGPGTEAFF. The full variable domain, its missing parts supplied by reference TRBV12-5 and TRBJ1-1, is DARVTQTPRHKVTEMGQEVTMRCQPILGHNTVFWYRQTMMQGLELLAYFRNRAPLDDSGMPKDRFSAEMPDATLATLKIQPSEPRDSAVYFCASGATAGGPGTEAFFGQGTRLTVV.

V is TRBV7-9 and J is TRBJ2-1; the match to TRBD1 covers 7 bases. Trimming took 8 bases from V and 5 from J; bases not matched to a gene: 9. The CDR3 is 14 residues long. Looked up from germline, CDR1 is SEHNR and CDR2 is FQNEAQ (reference sequence). CDR3 coding DNA: TGTGCCAGCCAAAGGGGGCAGGGGGACAATGAGCAGTTCTTC. Protein: CASQRGQGDNEQFF.

V gene TRBV7-9 combines with J gene TRBJ2-5, with 11 bases lining up with TRBD2. Unmatched junction bases numbered 3, after V lost 0 bases and J lost 3 bases. This CDR3 spans 16 amino acids. The germline V gene encodes CDR1 SEHNR and CDR2 FQNEAQ (reference sequence). CDR3 DNA: TGTGCCAGCAGCTTAGCCGCGACTAGCGGGAAAGAGACCCAGTACTTC. Its protein product is CASSLAATSGKETQYF.

The chain recombines TRBV19 with TRBJ1-1; 9 positions match TRBD1. CDR3 length: 15 amino acids. After removal of 5 bases from V and 6 bases from J, the junction contained 10 bases not matched to a gene. Germline values: CDR1 LNHDA, CDR2 SQIVND (reference sequence). The CDR3 DNA sequence: TGTGCCAGTAGTGTAAATGACAGGGGGTGGGCTGAAGCTTTCTTT. It codes for CASSVNDRGWAEAFF.

The rearrangement joins TRBV6-6 to TRBJ2-7; either TRBD1 or TRBD2 may fit D (6 bases each). V dropped 0 bases and J dropped 3 bases, with 12 bases sitting between them. This CDR3 is built from 15 residues. Germline V gene sequence: CDR1 MNHNY, CDR2 SVGAGI (reference sequence). The CDR3 sequence is CASSYSMGGGYEQYF. The CDR3 DNA follows: TGTGCCAGCAGTTACTCGATGGGGGGCGGCTACGAGCAGTACTTC.

V usage is TRBV28 and J usage is TRBJ1-2; TRBD1 agrees at 12 bases. The CDR3 has 13 residues. V shed 8 bases and J 8 bases; nucleotides not matched to a gene: 6. Germline CDR1 and CDR2: MDHEN and SYDVKM. DNA for the CDR3: TGTGCCAGCGGGGACAGGGGGCACTGGGGCTACACCTTC. The encoded protein is CASGDRGHWGYTF.

The DNA of the CDR3 is TGTGCCAGCAGTTTTGGAGGGAGTAATTCACCCCTCCACTTT. This encodes CASSFGGSNSPLHF. The chain recombines TRBV28 with TRBJ1-6; D unresolved. The V gene lost 3 bases and the J gene lost 6 bases, with 9 bases spanning the gap. Per germline, CDR1 MDHEN and CDR2 SYDVKM. CDR3 length: 14 amino acids.

To note about this clone: It is unclear where the CDR3 begins or ends on the DNA, so no DNA is shown, and the CDR3 is as TCRdb lists it. This chain links TRBV5-1 with TRBJ2-6; TRBD2 is taken as the D call from the table, unchecked against the DNA. Counting both end residues, the CDR3 totals 15 amino acids. Germline CDR1 SGHRS, CDR2 YFSETQ. The CDR3 region is CASSSSVAGANVLTF.

This clone was recorded only once. The rearrangement links TRBV11-2 to TRBJ1-1; 10 bases align to TRBD1. This CDR3 has 13 amino acids. The J segment lost 7 bases and the V segment lost 6 bases, leaving 5 bases of the junction unmatched. The germline V gene encodes CDR1 SGHAT and CDR2 FQNNGV. The CDR3 loop reads CASRPGTGVEAFF. In DNA form, the CDR3 reads TGTGCCAGCAGACCTGGGACAGGGGTTGAAGCTTTCTTT.